Shown below are 28 T cell receptor beta chains from a single sample sequenced in a study of blood T cell repertoires in COVID-19. Some clones are missing from TCRdb's copy, which holds only in-frame ones; the method was immunoSEQ multiplex PCR. In the table there are over 350,000 clones, about 90% of which are singletons. The sequenced sample was PBMCs or T cells enriched from blood (not recorded which). Receptors were obtained from a woman aged 18-29 years with acute COVID-19.

The chain uses TRBV2 and TRBJ1-2; the match to TRBD1 covers 7 bases. Germline CDR1 reads SNHLY; CDR2 reads FYNNEI. This CDR3 spans 12 amino acids. Trimming removed 6 bases from V and 4 bases from J; junction bases left unmatched: 2. This CDR3 reads CASRGDSYGYTF. The CDR3 nucleotides read TGTGCCAGCAGAGGGGACAGCTATGGCTACACCTTC. The full variable domain, its missing parts supplied by reference TRBV2 and TRBJ1-2, is EPEVTQTPSHQVTQMGQEVILRCVPISNHLYFYWYRQILGQKVEFLVSFYNNEISEKSEIFDDQFSVERPDGSNFTLKIRSTKLEDSAMYFCASRGDSYGYTFGSGTRLTVV.

Written as DNA, the CDR3 is TGTGCCAGCAGTCTGGAGCCGACGACCGGGGAGCTGTTTTTT. This codes for CASSLEPTTGELFF. The genes are TRBV2 and TRBJ2-2; the D is unclear. This CDR3 region has 14 residues. Trimming cost V 5 bases and J 5 bases, with 12 bases left between them. Germline V gene lookup returns CDR1 SNHLY and CDR2 FYNNEI.

V and J are TRBV28 and TRBJ1-2; 8 bases fit TRBD1. The CDR3 is 15 amino acids. With 6 bases clipped from V and 4 bases from J, the junction kept 10 bases outside the gene matches. Germline V gene sequence: CDR1 MDHEN, CDR2 SYDVKM. In DNA form, the CDR3 reads TGTGCCAGCAGCTTCGGACAGGGACTTTTCTATGGCTACACCTTC. Encoded protein: CASSFGQGLFYGYTF.

V gene TRBV15 combines with J gene TRBJ1-5, with D uncertain. CDR1 and CDR2 (germline): LNHNV, YYDKDF (reference sequence). The ends were cut back, 3 bases at V and 5 bases at J, with 11 bases in the middle. The CDR3 is 14 amino acids. The CDR3 protein is CATSSREPDQPQHF. The CDR3 DNA reads TGTGCCACCAGCAGCCGGGAACCGGATCAGCCCCAGCATTTT. The complete variable domain, with remaining parts taken from reference TRBV15 and TRBJ1-5, reads DAMVIQNPRYQVTQFGKPVTLSCSQTLNHNVMYWYQQKSSQAPKLLFHYYDKDFNNEADTPDNFQSRRPNTSFCFLDIRSPGLGDTAMYLCATSSREPDQPQHFGDGTRLSIL.

This clone was seen just once. This chain connects TRBV3-1 (or the pseudogene TRBV3-2) to TRBJ2-7; 10 bases line up with TRBD2. V dropped 4 bases and J dropped 2; count of bases not matched to a gene: 14. CDR1 is LGHDT and CDR2 is YNNKEL in the germline V gene (reference sequence). CDR3 length equals 18 residues. The CDR3 nucleotides read TGTGCCAGCAGCCCCCATCCTGGAACTAGCGGGACTGCCTACGAGCAGTACTTC. Residues: CASSPHPGTSGTAYEQYF.

The CDR3 protein is CASSDRGNEQFF. The CDR3 DNA follows: TGTGCCAGCAGTGACAGGGGCAATGAGCAGTTCTTC. The chain joins TRBV6-1 to TRBJ2-1, with a weak D call TRBD1 (6 bases). This CDR3 is built from 12 residues. Germline V gene lookup returns CDR1 MNHNS and CDR2 SASEGT. The V end lost 3 bases, the J end lost 6 bases, and 6 bases lay between the germline ends.

The rearrangement joins TRBV5-4 to TRBJ2-7; 11 bases align to TRBD2. The CDR3 loop spans 16 amino acids. Germline trimming cut 2 bases from V and 3 bases from J; bases unmatched to any gene: 7. The germline V gene encodes CDR1 SGHNT and CDR2 YYREEE (reference sequence). CDR3 coding DNA: TGTGCCAGCAGCTTACTACCGGGACTAGCGGTCTACGAGCAGTACTTC. Its protein is CASSLLPGLAVYEQYF. The full variable domain, rest sourced from reference TRBV5-4 and TRBJ2-7, is ETGVTQSPTHLIKTRGQQVTLRCSSQSGHNTVSWYQQALGQGPQFIFQYYREEENGRGNFPPRFSGLQFPNYSSELNVNALELDDSALYLCASSLLPGLAVYEQYFGPGTRLTVT.

This clone came up once. The CDR3 coding sequence is TGTGCCAGCAGTTTAATTAGCGGGGTGACCTACAATGAGCAGTTCTTC. Its translation: CASSLISGVTYNEQFF. The chain couples TRBV27 to TRBJ2-1, with TRBD2 identical over 8 bases. V gave up 2 bases and J gave up 2 bases; unmatched junction bases: 5. CDR3 length: 16 residues. Germline-derived CDR1 and CDR2 are MNHEY and SMNVEV (reference sequence).

The chain recombines TRBV14 with TRBJ2-2, with TRBD1 as a possible D gene (5 bases). CDR3 length: 16 residues. From germline, CDR1 is SGHDN and CDR2 FVKESK. V was cut by 4 bases and J by 0 bases, with 12 bases left in between. DNA for the CDR3: TGTGCCAGCAGCCCCCTCAGGGTAACGAACACCGGGGAGCTGTTTTTT. It codes for CASSPLRVTNTGELFF. The full variable domain, completed using reference TRBV14 and TRBJ2-2, is EAGVTQFPSHSVIEKGQTVTLRCDPISGHDNLYWYRRVMGKEIKFLLHFVKESKQDESGMPNNRFLAERTGGTYSTLKVQPAELEDSGVYFCASSPLRVTNTGELFFGEGSRLTVL.

The chain couples TRBV28 to TRBJ2-7, with a possible D match to TRBD1 (5 bases). Trimming cost V 3 bases and J 3 bases, with 15 bases left between them. CDR1 MDHEN and CDR2 SYDVKM come from the germline V gene. This CDR3 has 15 residues. CDR3 DNA sequence: TGTGCCAGCAGTTTCCCGGACAATATATGCTACGAGCAGTACTTC. As protein: CASSFPDNICYEQYF. The entire variable domain, with the rest obtained from reference TRBV28 and TRBJ2-7, is as follows: DVKVTQSSRYLVKRTGEKVFLECVQDMDHENMFWYRQDPGLGLRLIYFSYDVKMKEKGDIPEGYSVSREKKERFSLILESASTNQTSMYLCASSFPDNICYEQYFGPGTRLTVT.

The CDR3 bases are TGTGCCACCAGTGTGTCACAGGGAACCTACAATGAGCAGTTCTTC. Translated: CATSVSQGTYNEQFF. The chain combines TRBV24-1 with TRBJ2-1; D may be TRBD1 (6 bases). Trimming removed 5 bases from V and 2 bases from J, with 12 bases in between. The germline gives CDR1 KGHDR, CDR2 SFDVKD. This CDR3 spans 15 amino acids.

This clone showed up just once. This rearrangement joins TRBV6-5 to TRBJ1-1, with TRBD1 matching 8 bases. Germline V gene data show CDR1 as MNHEY and CDR2 as SVGAGI. This CDR3 comprises 14 residues. V lost 4 bases to trimming and J lost 11 bases; unmatched junction nucleotides: 12. In DNA form, the CDR3 reads TGTGCCAGCAGTTCGACAGGGGCGGTTGTAGGCGCTTTCTTT. Translating it yields CASSSTGAVVGAFF.

The chain uses TRBV9 and TRBJ2-1, with D possibly matching TRBD2 (6 bases). CDR3 length: 17 residues. Germline values: CDR1 SGDLS, CDR2 YYNGEE. V lost 3 bases to trimming and J lost 1 base, with 17 bases between them. DNA for the CDR3: TGTGCCAGCAGCGCCCGGCTAGGAGGGGATTCCTACAATGAGCAGTTCTTC. Translation gives CASSARLGGDSYNEQFF. The full variable domain, its missing parts supplied by reference TRBV9 and TRBJ2-1, is DSGVTQTPKHLITATGQRVTLRCSPRSGDLSVYWYQQSLDQGLQFLIQYYNGEERAKGNILERFSAQQFPDLHSELNLSSLELGDSALYFCASSARLGGDSYNEQFFGPGTRLTVL.

The rearrangement joins TRBV7-2 to TRBJ2-5; no clear D. Trimming took off 5 bases at V and 5 bases at J, with 9 bases between the two ends. From germline, CDR1 is SGHTA and CDR2 FQGNSA. This CDR3 has 12 amino acids. The CDR3, as DNA: TGTGCCAGCAGCCATAGGCGGGAGACCCAGTACTTC. Translating gives CASSHRRETQYF.

This clone has a single count. The chain uses TRBV6-1 and TRBJ2-3, with 9 bases lining up with TRBD1. The germline V gene has CDR1 MNHNS and CDR2 SASEGT. V gave up 2 bases and J gave up 2 bases; unmatched junction bases: 8. The CDR3 is 17 amino acids. CDR3 DNA: TGTGCCAGCAGTGAACGGTCGGGGGACAGGGTCACAGATACGCAGTATTTT. Protein: CASSERSGDRVTDTQYF.

The chain employs TRBV6-5 and TRBJ1-5, with no clear D. V was shortened by 2 bases and J by 9 bases, with 11 bases between the two germline ends. This CDR3 is built from 13 residues. From germline, CDR1 is MNHEY and CDR2 SVGAGI. CDR3 bases: TGTGCCAGCAGTTACGGCGGCGTAGGGCCCCAGCATTTT. It encodes CASSYGGVGPQHF.

The V call is TRBV11-2, the J call TRBJ2-3, with 7 bases identical to TRBD2. Looked up from germline, CDR1 is SGHAT and CDR2 is FQNNGV. There are 14 residues in the CDR3. Trimming removed 2 bases from V and 6 bases from J; junction bases left unmatched: 5. In DNA, the CDR3 is TGTGCCAGCAGCTTAAGCGGGATGGGGGATACGCAGTATTTT. Translating gives CASSLSGMGDTQYF.

This rearrangement joins TRBV5-4 to TRBJ1-2; D remains ambiguous. Germline loops: CDR1 SGHNT, CDR2 YYREEE (reference sequence). The V end lost 2 bases, the J end lost 2 bases, and 13 bases lay between the germline ends. The CDR3 covers 15 residues. CDR3 sequence reads: CASSFGDRVNYGYTF. CDR3 in DNA: TGTGCCAGCAGCTTCGGTGATCGGGTCAACTATGGCTACACCTTC.

The gene calls are TRBV6-5 and TRBJ1-1; perhaps TRBD1 as D (5 bases). The V end was cut by 6 bases, the J end by 7 bases, with 15 bases between. This CDR3 has 13 residues. Germline-derived CDR1 and CDR2 are MNHEY and SVGAGI. The CDR3 DNA reads TGTGCCAGCAGACCAGACAGACGGAGTGAAGCTTTCTTT. As protein: CASRPDRRSEAFF.

The chain joins TRBV29-1 to TRBJ2-1; TRBD2 agrees at 11 bases. CDR3 length equals 15 residues. CDR1 and CDR2 from the germline V gene are SQVTM and ANQGSEA. V was pared by 6 bases and J by 4 bases, with 8 bases of the junction left unmatched. CDR3 loop: CSVALTSGGYNEQFF. The CDR3 DNA follows: TGCAGCGTGGCGCTCACTAGCGGGGGTTACAATGAGCAGTTCTTC.

This clone came up a few times. The sample holds other DNA sequences that translate to the same CDR3. The genes are TRBV27 and TRBJ1-5; D is ambiguous. Trimming removed 0 bases at V and 2 bases at J, with 8 bases between. CDR3 length equals 15 residues. Germline loops: CDR1 MNHEY, CDR2 SMNVEV (reference sequence). The CDR3 DNA follows: TGTGCCAGCAGTTTATCTTCCCAGGGCAATCAGCCCCAGCATTTT. Its translation: CASSLSSQGNQPQHF.

This clone was observed a single time. The chain uses TRBV27 and TRBJ1-2, with D maybe TRBD1 (5 bases). The V and J ends lost 3 bases and 6 bases respectively, with 8 bases between them. The germline CDR1 and CDR2 sequences are MNHEY and SMNVEV (reference sequence). The CDR3 contains 12 residues. As DNA, the CDR3 is TGTGCCAGCAGTTTGCGGGGGAATGGCTACACCTTC. It specifies CASSLRGNGYTF.

The J gene is TRBJ2-7, the V gene TRBV4-3, with a weak D call TRBD2 (6 bases). Trimming removed 0 bases from V and 2 bases from J, with 8 bases in between. Germline V gives CDR1 LGHNA, CDR2 YSLEER. The CDR3 has 14 amino acids. This chain's CDR3 is CASSQDSGTYEQYF. CDR3 coding DNA: TGCGCCAGCAGCCAAGATAGCGGTACCTACGAGCAGTACTTC.

This chain uses TRBV4-3 with TRBJ2-1; perhaps TRBD1 as D (5 bases). There are 17 residues in the CDR3. Germline V gene sequence: CDR1 LGHNA, CDR2 YSLEER. The ends were cut back, 0 bases at V and 0 bases at J, with 12 bases in the middle. CDR3 DNA: TGCGCCAGCAGCCAAGATATAAGGGGAACCTCCTACAATGAGCAGTTCTTC. Residues: CASSQDIRGTSYNEQFF.

This clone showed up just once. The V call is TRBV10-1, the J call TRBJ2-3; the match to TRBD1 covers 8 bases. Germline assignment: CDR1 WNHNN and CDR2 SYGVQD (reference sequence). The CDR3 covers 15 residues. The ends lost 6 bases at V and 2 bases at J; junction bases unmatched: 7. CDR3 loop: CASSLRDRITDTQYF. The CDR3, as DNA: TGCGCCAGCAGCCTACGGGACAGGATCACAGATACGCAGTATTTT.

The table lists this clone with a few counts. V usage is TRBV7-2 and J usage is TRBJ2-1, with TRBD2 matching 14 bases. There are 22 residues in the CDR3. Trimming removed 0 bases from V and 2 bases from J; junction bases left unmatched: 15. Germline CDR1 and CDR2: SGHTA and FQGNSA. The CDR3 sequence: CASSLALQGLAGEFIPYNEQFF. CDR3 bases: TGTGCCAGCAGCTTAGCCCTCCAGGGACTAGCGGGGGAGTTTATCCCCTACAATGAGCAGTTCTTC.

The rearrangement uses TRBV18 and TRBJ2-7; the D gene is possibly TRBD2 (6 bases). V gave up 6 bases and J gave up 2 bases, with 17 bases separating them. This CDR3 has 15 residues. Germline V gene sequence: CDR1 KGHSH, CDR2 LQKENI. CDR3 sequence: CASSTVADLTYEQYF. For the CDR3, the DNA is TGTGCCAGCTCCACCGTAGCGGACCTGACCTACGAGCAGTACTTC.

The table lists this clone with a count of one. The rearrangement links TRBV3-1 (or the pseudogene TRBV3-2) to TRBJ1-2; unclear D gene. CDR1 is LGHDT and CDR2 is YNNKEL in the germline V gene (reference sequence). Trimming stripped 4 bases from V and 3 bases from J, with 12 bases between. This CDR3 has 14 residues. The CDR3 region is CASSPDGTYYGYTF. The CDR3 DNA reads as TGTGCCAGCAGCCCAGACGGTACCTACTATGGCTACACCTTC.